The 11 T cell receptor beta chains listed next were all sequenced from one sample in a study of TET2 disruption in CD19-targeted CAR T cells. Profiling relied on immunoSEQ multiplex PCR, and the TCRdb table lists in-frame clones only, not all of them. Here the sample table reports tens of thousands of clones. Treatment in this sample: autologous CTL019 cells: CD19 CAR with 4-1BB and CD3 zeta domains. Their antigens are not known. The specimen comprised CD8- CAR+ T cells sorted from cultured blood T cells, sampled for CD19 CAR T cell therapy. Indicated subset: CD8-negative CAR-positive T cells from the infusion product. All receptors come from an older man with chronic lymphocytic leukemia.

Worth noting for this clone: The read terminates 3 residues ahead of where the CDR3 ends, so the germline J gene completes it. V is TRBV19 and J is TRBJ2-4, with TRBD2 as a possible D gene (6 bases). Germline-derived CDR1 and CDR2 are LNHDA and SQIVND (reference sequence). The CDR3 has 14 amino acids. This CDR3 is CASKEGGQLYGQYF. The part of the CDR3 DNA that was read is TGTGCCAGTAAGGAGGGCGGGCAATTGTATGGT.

Note on this clone: The CDR3 end falls 3 residues outside the read, so it is completed with the germline J gene. The V and J genes are TRBV12-5 and TRBJ1-5; 7 bases map to TRBD1. The CDR3 has 13 amino acids. Germline loops: CDR1 LGHNT, CDR2 FRNRAP. CDR3 residues: CASGSGTVDPQHF. Partial CDR3 DNA: TGTGCTAGTGGTTCCGGGACAGTCGATCCC. Complete variable domain (other parts from reference TRBV12-5 and TRBJ1-5): DARVTQTPRHKVTEMGQEVTMRCQPILGHNTVFWYRQTMMQGLELLAYFRNRAPLDDSGMPKDRFSAEMPDATLATLKIQPSEPRDSAVYFCASGSGTVDPQHFGDGTRLSIL.

About this clone: Read data end 3 residues before the CDR3 end; the end is taken from the germline J gene. The chain recombines TRBV12-3 or TRBV12-4 with TRBJ2-5; TRBD2 might be the D (7 bases). V was trimmed by 3 bases and J by 4 bases, leaving 18 bases between them. This CDR3 region has 16 residues. The DNA read from the CDR3 is TGTGCCAGCAGTTTGAGAAGAGGGGGGGCTGCAGAGACC. As protein: CASSLRRGGAAET. The full CDR3 is CASSLRRGGAAETQYF.

Regarding this clone: The junction shows a germline mismatch at one end, possibly a read error. The CDR3 extends 3 residues past the end of the read, so its final part is completed from the germline J gene. The same CDR3 arises from other DNA sequences in this sample as well. The V call is TRBV18, the J call TRBJ1-3; no clear D. The CDR3 is 15 residues long. CDR1 KGHSH and CDR2 LQKENI come from the germline V gene. The covered CDR3 bases are TGTGCCAGCTCAGATCAGGACTACTCTGGAAACACT. Amino acids: CASSDQDYSGNT. The whole CDR3 sequence reads CASSDQDYSGNTIYF.

Worth noting for this clone: With the read ending 3 residues before the CDR3 end, the germline J gene is used to fill in that end. The chain employs TRBV27 and TRBJ2-1; TRBD2 is a possible D gene (6 bases). Germline lookup yields CDR1 MNHEY and CDR2 SMNVEV (reference sequence). The CDR3 loop spans 15 amino acids. V was pared by 1 base and J by 2 bases, with 9 bases between. The CDR3 sequence is CASSLLGTAYNEQFF. CDR3 bases read: TGTGCCAGCAGTTTATTGGGGACTGCCTACAATGAG.

For this clone: Read sequence stops 3 residues before the CDR3 end, and the germline J gene provides the missing end. The chain recombines TRBV4-2 with TRBJ2-2; 7 bases fit TRBD1. J was trimmed by 2 bases and V by 5 bases; bases with no gene match: 5. The CDR3 is 15 amino acids. Per germline, CDR1 LGHNA and CDR2 YNFKEQ. Here the CDR3 reads CASSYGTDNTGELFF. The sequenced CDR3 bases are TGTGCCAGCAGCTATGGGACAGACAACACCGGGGAG.

On this clone: Read data end 3 residues before the CDR3 end; the end is taken from the germline J gene. V gene TRBV5-1 combines with J gene TRBJ2-3; 11 bases are shared with TRBD1. The J segment lost 1 base and the V segment lost 4 bases, leaving 5 bases of the junction unmatched. Germline V gene sequence: CDR1 SGHRS, CDR2 YFSETQ. This CDR3 has 16 residues. Partial CDR3 DNA: TGCGCCAGCAGCCAGGGGACAGGGGGTGGCACAGATACG. Translation: CASSQGTGGGTDT. The CDR3 in full is CASSQGTGGGTDTQYF.

Notes on this clone: The read halts 3 residues ahead of the CDR3 end, with the missing end drawn from the germline J gene. V usage is TRBV20-1 and J usage is TRBJ1-1; 9 nucleotides align to TRBD1. This CDR3 spans 15 amino acids. Germline V gene sequence: CDR1 DFQATT, CDR2 SNEGSKA (reference sequence). The CDR3 sequence: CSAPPGTGNGGGAFF. The DNA read from the CDR3 is TGCAGTGCCCCACCGGGGACAGGGAATGGAGGGGGA.

Regarding this clone: The sequence runs out 3 residues before the end of the CDR3; the remainder is reconstructed from the germline J gene. The chain joins TRBV7-6 to TRBJ1-2; 8 positions match TRBD1. CDR3 length: 15 residues. The germline V gene encodes CDR1 SGHVS and CDR2 FNYEAQ. The DNA read from the CDR3 is TGTGCCAGCAGCTCGGGCCCTCCACAGGGGGATACC. This sequence encodes CASSSGPPQGDT. The entire CDR3 sequence reads CASSSGPPQGDTYTF.

Worth noting for this clone: The observed sequence ends 3 residues before the CDR3 terminus, with the missing tail filled in from the germline J gene. The chain links TRBV27 to TRBJ2-7; 7 nucleotides match TRBD1. V lost 0 bases to trimming and J lost 0 bases; unmatched junction nucleotides: 2. The V gene's germline CDR1 is MNHEY and CDR2 SMNVEV (reference sequence). The CDR3 has 15 residues. Partial CDR3 DNA: TGTGCCAGCAGTTTATCGGGACAGAGCTCCTACGAG. Translated: CASSLSGQSSYE. The complete CDR3 sequence is CASSLSGQSSYEQYF.

Remarks on this clone: The CDR3 goes on 3 residues after the read ends, and that part is filled in from the germline J gene. The chain combines TRBV3-1 (or the pseudogene TRBV3-2) with TRBJ2-7, with D unclear. V dropped 4 bases and J dropped 0 bases, with 16 bases sitting between them. Germline CDR1 reads LGHDT; CDR2 reads YNNKEL (reference sequence). The CDR3 consists of 16 residues. The CDR3 here is CASSPPSVFPSYEQYF. The part of the CDR3 DNA that was read is TGTGCCAGCAGCCCGCCCTCGGTCTTCCCCTCCTACGAG.